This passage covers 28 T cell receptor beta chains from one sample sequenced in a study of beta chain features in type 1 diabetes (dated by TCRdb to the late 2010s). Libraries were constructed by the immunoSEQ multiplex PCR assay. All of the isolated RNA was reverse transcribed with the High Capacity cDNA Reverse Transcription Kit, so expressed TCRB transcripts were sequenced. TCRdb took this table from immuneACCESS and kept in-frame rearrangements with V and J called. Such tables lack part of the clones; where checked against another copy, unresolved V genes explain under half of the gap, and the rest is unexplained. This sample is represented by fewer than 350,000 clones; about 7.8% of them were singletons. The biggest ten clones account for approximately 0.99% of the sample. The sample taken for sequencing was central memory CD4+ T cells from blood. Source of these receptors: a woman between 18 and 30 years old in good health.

This chain's CDR3 is CASSSDKSYEQYF. DNA of the CDR3: TGTGCCAGCAGTTCGGACAAGTCCTACGAGCAGTACTTC. The V and J genes are TRBV6-1 and TRBJ2-7; the D gene is possibly TRBD1 (5 bases). There are 13 residues in the CDR3. V lost 5 bases and J lost 1, with 9 bases in between. Germline CDR1 MNHNS, CDR2 SASEGT.

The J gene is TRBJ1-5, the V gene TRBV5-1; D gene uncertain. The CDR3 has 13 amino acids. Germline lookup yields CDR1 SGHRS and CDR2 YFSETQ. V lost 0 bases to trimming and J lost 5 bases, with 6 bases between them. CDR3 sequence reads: CASSLGTDQPQHF. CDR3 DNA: TGCGCCAGCAGCTTGGGGACGGATCAGCCCCAGCATTTT.

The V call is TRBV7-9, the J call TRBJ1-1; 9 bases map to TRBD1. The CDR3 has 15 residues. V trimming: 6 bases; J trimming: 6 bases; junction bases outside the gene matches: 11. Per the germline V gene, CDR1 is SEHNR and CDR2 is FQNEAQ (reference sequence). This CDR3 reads CASSYSQGAYAEAFF. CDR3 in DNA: TGTGCCAGCAGTTACTCACAGGGGGCGTATGCTGAAGCTTTCTTT. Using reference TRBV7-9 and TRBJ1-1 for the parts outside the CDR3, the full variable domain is DTGVSQNPRHKITKRGQNVTFRCDPISEHNRLYWYRQTLGQGPEFLTYFQNEAQLEKSRLLSDRFSAERPKGSFSTLEIQRTEQGDSAMYLCASSYSQGAYAEAFFGQGTRLTVV.

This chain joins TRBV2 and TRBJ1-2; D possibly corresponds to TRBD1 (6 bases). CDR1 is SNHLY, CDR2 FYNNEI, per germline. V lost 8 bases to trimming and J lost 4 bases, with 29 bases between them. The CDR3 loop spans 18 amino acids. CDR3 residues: CASVGLRGSSSFLYGYTF. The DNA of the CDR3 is TGTGCCAGCGTGGGTCTCAGGGGATCCTCATCTTTCCTCTATGGCTACACCTTC. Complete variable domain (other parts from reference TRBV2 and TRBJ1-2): EPEVTQTPSHQVTQMGQEVILRCVPISNHLYFYWYRQILGQKVEFLVSFYNNEISEKSEIFDDQFSVERPDGSNFTLKIRSTKLEDSAMYFCASVGLRGSSSFLYGYTFGSGTRLTVV.

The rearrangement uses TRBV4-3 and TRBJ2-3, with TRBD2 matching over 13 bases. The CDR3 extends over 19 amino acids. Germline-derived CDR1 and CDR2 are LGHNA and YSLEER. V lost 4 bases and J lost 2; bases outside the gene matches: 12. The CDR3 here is CASSPGLAGKPRHTDTQYF. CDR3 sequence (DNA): TGCGCCAGCAGCCCGGGACTAGCGGGAAAACCCAGACACACAGATACGCAGTATTTT.

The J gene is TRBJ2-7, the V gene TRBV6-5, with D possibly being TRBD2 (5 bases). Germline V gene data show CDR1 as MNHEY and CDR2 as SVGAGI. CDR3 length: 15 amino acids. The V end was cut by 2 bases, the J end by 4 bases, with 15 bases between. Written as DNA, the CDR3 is TGTGCCAGCAGTTACGGGCCTAACCGAGGGTACGAGCAGTACTTC. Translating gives CASSYGPNRGYEQYF.

The DNA for the CDR3 is TGTGCCAGCAGTGTAACGGACGGCTCCTCTGGAAACACCATATATTTT. Translated: CASSVTDGSSGNTIYF. The chain joins TRBV25-1 to TRBJ1-3; D ambiguous. V was cut by 4 bases and J by 0 bases, with 13 bases left in between. CDR1 and CDR2 from the germline V gene are MGHDK and SYGVNS. The CDR3 sequence is 16 residues long.

The CDR3 protein is CASSQQRGETQYF. DNA for the CDR3: TGCGCCAGCAGCCAACAGCGGGGCGAGACCCAGTACTTC. The chain employs TRBV4-3 and TRBJ2-5; 7 bases fit TRBD2. CDR3 size: 13 residues. In germline, CDR1 is LGHNA, CDR2 YSLEER. J lost 5 bases, V lost 2 bases, and 2 bases had no gene match.

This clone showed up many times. The CDR3 DNA is TGTGCCAGCAGCTCCTTGACTAGCGGGAGCGTCTATGACAATGAGCAGTTCTTC. It encodes CASSSLTSGSVYDNEQFF. V usage is TRBV7-9 and J usage is TRBJ2-1; the match to TRBD2 covers 12 bases. Germline CDR1 reads SEHNR; CDR2 reads FQNEAQ (reference sequence). The CDR3 has 18 residues. J gave up 5 bases and V 4 bases, and 12 bases lay outside the gene matches.

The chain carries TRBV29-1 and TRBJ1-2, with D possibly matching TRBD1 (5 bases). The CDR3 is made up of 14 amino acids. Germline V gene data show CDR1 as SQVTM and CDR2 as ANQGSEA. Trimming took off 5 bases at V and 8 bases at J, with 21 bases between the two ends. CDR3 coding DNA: TGCAGCGTTTTACCCTCCCAGGGAGTTGAAGGCTACACCTTC. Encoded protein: CSVLPSQGVEGYTF.

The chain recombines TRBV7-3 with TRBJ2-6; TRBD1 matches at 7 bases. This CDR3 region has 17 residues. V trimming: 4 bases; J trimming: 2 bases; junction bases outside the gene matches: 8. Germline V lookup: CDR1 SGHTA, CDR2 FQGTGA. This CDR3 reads CASSSSGQAPGANVLTF. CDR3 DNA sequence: TGTGCCAGCAGCTCATCAGGACAGGCCCCTGGGGCCAACGTCCTGACTTTC. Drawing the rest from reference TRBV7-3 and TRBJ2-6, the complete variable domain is GAGVSQTPSNKVTEKGKYVELRCDPISGHTALYWYRQSLGQGPEFLIYFQGTGAADDSGLPNDRFFAVRPEGSVSTLKIQRTERGDSAVYLCASSSSGQAPGANVLTFGAGSRLTVL.

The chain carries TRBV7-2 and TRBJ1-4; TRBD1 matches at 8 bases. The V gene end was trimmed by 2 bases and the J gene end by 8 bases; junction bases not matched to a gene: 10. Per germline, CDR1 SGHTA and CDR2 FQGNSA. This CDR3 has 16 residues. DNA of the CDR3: TGTGCCAGCAGCTTAACAAGGACAGGGACGGGCGAAAAACTGTTTTTT. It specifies CASSLTRTGTGEKLFF.

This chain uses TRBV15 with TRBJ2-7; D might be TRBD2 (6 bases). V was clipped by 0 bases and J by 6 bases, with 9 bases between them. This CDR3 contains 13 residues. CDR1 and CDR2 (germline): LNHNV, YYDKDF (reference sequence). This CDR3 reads CATSREEGLEQYF. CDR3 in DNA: TGTGCCACCAGCAGAGAGGAGGGGCTCGAGCAGTACTTC. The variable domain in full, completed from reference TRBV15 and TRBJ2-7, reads DAMVIQNPRYQVTQFGKPVTLSCSQTLNHNVMYWYQQKSSQAPKLLFHYYDKDFNNEADTPDNFQSRRPNTSFCFLDIRSPGLGDTAMYLCATSREEGLEQYFGPGTRLTVT.

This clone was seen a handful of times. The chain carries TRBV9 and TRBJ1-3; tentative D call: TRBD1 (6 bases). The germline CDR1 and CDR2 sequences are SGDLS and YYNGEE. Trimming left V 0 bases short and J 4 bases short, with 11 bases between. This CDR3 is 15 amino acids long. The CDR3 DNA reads TGTGCCAGCAGCGTAGAAAGGGGGACCGGAAACACCATATATTTT. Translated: CASSVERGTGNTIYF.

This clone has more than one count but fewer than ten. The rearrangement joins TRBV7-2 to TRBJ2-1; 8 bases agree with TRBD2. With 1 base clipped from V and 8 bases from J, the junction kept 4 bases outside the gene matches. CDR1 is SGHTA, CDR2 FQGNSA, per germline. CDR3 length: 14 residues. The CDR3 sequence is CASSLGGTSHEQFF. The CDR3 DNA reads TGTGCCAGCAGCTTAGGAGGGACTAGTCATGAGCAGTTCTTC.

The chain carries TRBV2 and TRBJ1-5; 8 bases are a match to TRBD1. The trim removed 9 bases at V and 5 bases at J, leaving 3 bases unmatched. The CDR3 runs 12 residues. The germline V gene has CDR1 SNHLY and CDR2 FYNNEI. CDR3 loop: CASARGHQPQHF. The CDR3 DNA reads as TGTGCCAGTGCCAGGGGGCATCAGCCCCAGCATTTT.

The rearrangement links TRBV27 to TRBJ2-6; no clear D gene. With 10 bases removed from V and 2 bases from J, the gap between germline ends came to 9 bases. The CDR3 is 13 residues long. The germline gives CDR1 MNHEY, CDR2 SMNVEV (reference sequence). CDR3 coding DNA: TGTGCCACCTCTATGGCTGGGGCCAACGTCCTGACTTTC. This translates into CATSMAGANVLTF.

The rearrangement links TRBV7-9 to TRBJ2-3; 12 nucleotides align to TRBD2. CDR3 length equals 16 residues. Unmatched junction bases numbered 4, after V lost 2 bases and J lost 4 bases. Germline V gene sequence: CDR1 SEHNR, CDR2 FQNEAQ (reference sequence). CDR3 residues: CASSLRLAGEADTQYF. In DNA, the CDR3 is TGTGCCAGCAGCTTAAGACTAGCGGGAGAGGCAGATACGCAGTATTTT.

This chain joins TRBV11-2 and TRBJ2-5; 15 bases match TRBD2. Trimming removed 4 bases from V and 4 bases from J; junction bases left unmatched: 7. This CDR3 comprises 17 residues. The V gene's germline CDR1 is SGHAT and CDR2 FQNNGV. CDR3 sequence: CASSSGLAGGSGETQYF. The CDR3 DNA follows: TGTGCCAGCAGCTCGGGACTAGCGGGAGGTTCTGGAGAGACCCAGTACTTC.

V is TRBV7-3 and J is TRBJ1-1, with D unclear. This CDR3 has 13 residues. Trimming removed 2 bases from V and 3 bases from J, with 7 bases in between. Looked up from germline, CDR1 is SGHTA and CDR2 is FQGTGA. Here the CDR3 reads CASSLLTDTEAFF. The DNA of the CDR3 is TGTGCCAGCAGCTTATTAACAGACACTGAAGCTTTCTTT.

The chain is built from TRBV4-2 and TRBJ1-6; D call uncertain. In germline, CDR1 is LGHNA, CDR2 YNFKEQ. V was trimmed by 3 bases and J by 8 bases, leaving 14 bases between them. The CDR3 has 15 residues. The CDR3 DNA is TGTGCCAGCAGCCACCCCGGGGTGAGGGATTCACCCCTCCACTTT. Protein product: CASSHPGVRDSPLHF.

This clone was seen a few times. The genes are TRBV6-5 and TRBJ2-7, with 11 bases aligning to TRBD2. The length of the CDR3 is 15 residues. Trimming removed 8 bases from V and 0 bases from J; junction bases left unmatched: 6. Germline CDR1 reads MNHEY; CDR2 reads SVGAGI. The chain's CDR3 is CASGGTSGSSYEQYV. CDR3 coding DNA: TGTGCCAGCGGGGGGACTAGCGGTAGCTCCTACGAGCAGTACGTC.

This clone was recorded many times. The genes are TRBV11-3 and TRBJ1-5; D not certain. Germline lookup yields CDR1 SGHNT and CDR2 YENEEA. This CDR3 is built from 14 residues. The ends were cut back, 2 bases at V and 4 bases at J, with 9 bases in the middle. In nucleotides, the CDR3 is TGTGCCAGCAGCTTAAAGGCTGAAAATCAGCCCCAGCATTTT. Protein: CASSLKAENQPQHF.

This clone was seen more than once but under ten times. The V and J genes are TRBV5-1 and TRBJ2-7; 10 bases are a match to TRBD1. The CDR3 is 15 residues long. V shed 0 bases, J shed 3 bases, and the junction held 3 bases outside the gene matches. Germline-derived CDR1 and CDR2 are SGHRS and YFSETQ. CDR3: CASSLETGGRYEQYV. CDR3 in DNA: TGCGCCAGCAGCTTGGAGACAGGGGGCCGCTACGAGCAGTACGTC.

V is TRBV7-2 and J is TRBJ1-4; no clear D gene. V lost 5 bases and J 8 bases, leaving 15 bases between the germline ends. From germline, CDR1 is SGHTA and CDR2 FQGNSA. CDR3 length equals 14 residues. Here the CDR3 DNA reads TGTGCCAGCAGCCCTCTGCGAGGGAACGAAAAACTGTTTTTT. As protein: CASSPLRGNEKLFF.

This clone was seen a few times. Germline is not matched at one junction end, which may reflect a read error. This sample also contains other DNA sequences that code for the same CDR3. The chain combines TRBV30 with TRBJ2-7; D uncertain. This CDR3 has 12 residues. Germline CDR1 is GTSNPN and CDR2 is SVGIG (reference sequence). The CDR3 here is CAWSVKGLLPVF. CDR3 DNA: TGTGCCTGGAGTGTAAAGGGTCTTCTGCCGGTTTTC. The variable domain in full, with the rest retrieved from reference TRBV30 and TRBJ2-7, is SQTIHQWPATLVQPVGSPLSLECTVEGTSNPNLYWYRQAAGRGLQLLFYSVGIGQISSEVPQNLSASRPQDRQFILSSKKLLLSDSGFYLCAWSVKGLLPVFGPGTRLTVT.

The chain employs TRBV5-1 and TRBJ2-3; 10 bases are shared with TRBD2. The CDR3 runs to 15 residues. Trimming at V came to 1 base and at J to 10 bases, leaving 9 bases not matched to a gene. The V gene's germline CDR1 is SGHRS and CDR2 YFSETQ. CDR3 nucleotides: TGCGCCAGCAGCTTGCGACTAGCGGGCACAGAGGCGCAGTATTTT. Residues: CASSLRLAGTEAQYF.

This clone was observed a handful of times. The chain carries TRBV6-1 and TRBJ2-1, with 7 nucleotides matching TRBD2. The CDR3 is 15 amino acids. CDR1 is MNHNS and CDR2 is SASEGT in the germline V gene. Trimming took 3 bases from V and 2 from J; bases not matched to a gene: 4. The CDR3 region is CASSEAGVPYNEQFF. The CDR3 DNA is TGTGCCAGCAGTGAGGCGGGAGTCCCCTACAATGAGCAGTTCTTC.